This T cell receptor (beta chain) was sequenced during a study of OX40 agonist ivuxolimab in advanced cancers. Study-level background: The treatment was a fully human IgG2 OX40 agonist, ivuxolimab.

Study observations and caveats: With doses of 0.1-3.0 mg/kg, partial responders showed among the lowest clonal expansion. More expanded clones were found, on average, in CD8+ than in CD4+ T cells. CD4+ and CD8+ blood T cells expanded clonally by week 6 at 0.1 to 3.0 mg/kg.

Method: immunoSEQ multiplex PCR; TCRdb's copy keeps in-frame clones and lacks some. The sample shows some 43,000 clones, about 87% of them seen only once. The germline gives CDR1 KGHSH, CDR2 LQKENI. Trimming took 0 bases from V and 3 from J, leaving 9 bases between them. The CDR3 loop spans 15 amino acids. As to this clone: The antigen is undetermined.

This chain links TRBV18 with TRBJ2-4; D ambiguous. This clonotype was sampled from an adult with an advanced solid tumor such as melanoma, head and neck, liver or kidney cancer. The sequences come from CD4+ or CD8+ T cells sorted from blood, collected in a trial of the OX40 agonist ivuxolimab. CDR3 protein: CASSPPQPIKNIQYF. The CDR3 coding sequence is TGTGCCAGCTCACCACCGCAACCGATCAAAAACATTCAGTACTTC.